The entry below describes one T cell receptor (beta chain). Sampled while nominally healthy, donors likely had unrecorded immune exposures. The CDR3 length is 17 residues. V lost 4 bases to trimming and J lost 4 bases; unmatched junction nucleotides: 12. CDR1 SGHRS and CDR2 YFSETQ come from the germline V gene. This sample was taken from a study of cytomegalovirus exposure and HLA in healthy donors. Primers: 60 Vbeta forward and 13 Jbeta reverse. The assay was immunoSEQ multiplex PCR, and TCRdb's table has in-frame clones only and misses some. This sample carries about 140,000 clones, 78% of them seen once, and the ten largest clones take less than 3.5%.

The receptor's source is a male donor in good health and CMV-seronegative. Material for sequencing was PBMCs. This chain uses TRBV5-1 with TRBJ2-2; 8 nucleotides line up with TRBD1. This chain's CDR3 is CASSTRTGLQVTGELFF. Written as DNA, the CDR3 is TGCGCCAGCAGCACAAGGACAGGGCTTCAGGTCACCGGGGAGCTGTTTTTT.